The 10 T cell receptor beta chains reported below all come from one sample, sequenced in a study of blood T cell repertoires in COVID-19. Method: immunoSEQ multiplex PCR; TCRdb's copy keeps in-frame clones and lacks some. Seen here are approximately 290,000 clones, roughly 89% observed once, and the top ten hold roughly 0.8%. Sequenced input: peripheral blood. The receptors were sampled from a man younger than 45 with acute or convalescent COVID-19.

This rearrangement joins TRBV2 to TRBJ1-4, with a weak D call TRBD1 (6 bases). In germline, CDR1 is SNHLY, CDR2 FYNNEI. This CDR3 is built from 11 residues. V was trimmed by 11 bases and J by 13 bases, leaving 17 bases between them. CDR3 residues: CAGEEGGGLFF. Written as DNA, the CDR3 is TGTGCCGGAGAAGAGGGGGGGGGACTGTTTTTT. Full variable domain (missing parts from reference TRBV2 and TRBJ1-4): EPEVTQTPSHQVTQMGQEVILRCVPISNHLYFYWYRQILGQKVEFLVSFYNNEISEKSEIFDDQFSVERPDGSNFTLKIRSTKLEDSAMYFCAGEEGGGLFFGSGTQLSVL.

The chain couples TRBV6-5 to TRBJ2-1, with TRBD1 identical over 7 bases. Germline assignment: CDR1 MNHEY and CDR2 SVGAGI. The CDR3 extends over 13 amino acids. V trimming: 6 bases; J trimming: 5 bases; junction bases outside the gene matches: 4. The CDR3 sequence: CASRTGSNNEQFF. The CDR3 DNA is TGTGCCAGCAGGACAGGGTCCAACAATGAGCAGTTCTTC.

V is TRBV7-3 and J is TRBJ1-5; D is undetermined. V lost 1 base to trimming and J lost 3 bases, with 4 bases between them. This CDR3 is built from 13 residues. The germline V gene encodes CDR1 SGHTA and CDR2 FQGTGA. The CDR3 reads CASSLSHNQPQHF. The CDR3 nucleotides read TGTGCCAGCAGCTTAAGTCACAATCAGCCCCAGCATTTT.

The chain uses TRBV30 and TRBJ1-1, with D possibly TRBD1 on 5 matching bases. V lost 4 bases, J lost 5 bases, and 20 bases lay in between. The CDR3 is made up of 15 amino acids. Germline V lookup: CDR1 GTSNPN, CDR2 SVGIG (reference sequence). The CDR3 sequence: CAWTEPGGMWTEAFF. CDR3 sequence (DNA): TGTGCCTGGACCGAACCGGGGGGTATGTGGACTGAAGCTTTCTTT.

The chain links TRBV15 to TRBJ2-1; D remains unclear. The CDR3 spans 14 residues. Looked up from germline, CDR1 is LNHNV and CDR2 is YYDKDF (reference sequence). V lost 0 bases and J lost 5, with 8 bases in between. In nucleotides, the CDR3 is TGTGCCACCAGCAGAGATCCCGACAACAATGAGCAGTTCTTC. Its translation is CATSRDPDNNEQFF. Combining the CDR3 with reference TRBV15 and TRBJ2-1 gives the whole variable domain DAMVIQNPRYQVTQFGKPVTLSCSQTLNHNVMYWYQQKSSQAPKLLFHYYDKDFNNEADTPDNFQSRRPNTSFCFLDIRSPGLGDTAMYLCATSRDPDNNEQFFGPGTRLTVL.

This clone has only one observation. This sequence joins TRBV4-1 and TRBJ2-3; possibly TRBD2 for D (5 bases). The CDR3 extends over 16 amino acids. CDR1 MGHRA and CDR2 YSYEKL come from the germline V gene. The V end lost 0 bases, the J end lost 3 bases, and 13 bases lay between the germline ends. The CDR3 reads CASSQERTRGTDTQYF. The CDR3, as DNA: TGCGCCAGCAGCCAAGAAAGGACTCGTGGAACAGATACGCAGTATTTT.

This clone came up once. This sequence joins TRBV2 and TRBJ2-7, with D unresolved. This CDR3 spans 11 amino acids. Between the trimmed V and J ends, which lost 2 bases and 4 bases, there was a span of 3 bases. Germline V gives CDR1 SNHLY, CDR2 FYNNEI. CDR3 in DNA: TGTGCCAGCAGTGAACTTTACGAGCAGTACTTC. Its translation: CASSELYEQYF.

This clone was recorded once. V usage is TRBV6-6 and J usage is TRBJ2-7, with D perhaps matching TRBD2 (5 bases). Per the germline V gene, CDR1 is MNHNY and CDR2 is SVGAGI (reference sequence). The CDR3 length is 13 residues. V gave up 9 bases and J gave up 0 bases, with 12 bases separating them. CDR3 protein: CASSQRNSYEQYF. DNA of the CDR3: TGTGCCAGTTCACAGCGGAACTCCTACGAGCAGTACTTC.

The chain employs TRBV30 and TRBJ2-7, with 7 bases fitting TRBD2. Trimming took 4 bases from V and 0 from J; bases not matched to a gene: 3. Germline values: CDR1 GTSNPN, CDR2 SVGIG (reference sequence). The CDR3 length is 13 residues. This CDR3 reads CAWKGRDSYEQYF. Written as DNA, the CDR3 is TGTGCCTGGAAGGGGAGGGACTCCTACGAGCAGTACTTC. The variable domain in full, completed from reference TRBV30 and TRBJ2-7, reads SQTIHQWPATLVQPVGSPLSLECTVEGTSNPNLYWYRQAAGRGLQLLFYSVGIGQISSEVPQNLSASRPQDRQFILSSKKLLLSDSGFYLCAWKGRDSYEQYFGPGTRLTVT.

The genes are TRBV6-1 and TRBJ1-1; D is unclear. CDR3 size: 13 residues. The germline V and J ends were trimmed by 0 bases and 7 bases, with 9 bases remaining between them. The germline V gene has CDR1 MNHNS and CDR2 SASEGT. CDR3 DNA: TGTGCCAGCAGTGAAGCGCTTCGGGGTGAAGCTTTCTTT. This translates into CASSEALRGEAFF.